The 12 T cell receptor beta chains given below trace back to one sample, sequenced in a study of T cell responses to AZD1222 COVID-19 vaccine (dated by TCRdb to about 2021). Receptors were amplified or captured by the immunoSEQ multiplex PCR assay. The table was pulled from immuneACCESS by TCRdb, which kept in-frame rearrangements only. Such tables lose some clones; where checked, under half of the loss comes from unresolved V genes, and the rest has no known cause. For this sample there are 130,000 to 150,000 clones; approximately 91% appear just once. The ten largest make up about 2% of the sample. The sample's time point label, in plain terms: about 28 days (+/-7) after the second vaccine dose. Material: peripheral blood, obtained 28 days after the second AZD1222 dose. Every receptor here comes from an adult who received the AZD1222 COVID-19 vaccine.

This clone was observed a single time. This sequence joins TRBV11-3 and TRBJ2-2; D uncertain. This CDR3 has 13 residues. Germline-derived CDR1 and CDR2 are SGHNT and YENEEA. V was clipped by 2 bases and J by 4 bases, with 5 bases between them. CDR3 nucleotides: TGTGCCAGCAGCTTATATGGCACCGGGGAGCTGTTTTTT. Amino acids: CASSLYGTGELFF.

The sample holds a few counts of this clone. V usage is TRBV10-3 and J usage is TRBJ1-3; D might be TRBD1 (5 bases). Germline-derived CDR1 and CDR2 are ENHRY and SYGVKD. The V end lost 0 bases, the J end lost 8 bases, and 11 bases lay between the germline ends. The CDR3 is 14 residues long. The CDR3 loop is CAISESTGGDTIYF. CDR3 sequence (DNA): TGTGCCATCAGTGAGTCGACGGGAGGGGACACCATATATTTT.

V and J are TRBV5-1 and TRBJ2-3; 9 bases line up with TRBD2. With 1 base clipped from V and 6 bases from J, the junction kept 12 bases outside the gene matches. The CDR3 is 17 residues long. The germline V gene has CDR1 SGHRS and CDR2 YFSETQ. For the CDR3, the DNA is TGCGCCAGCAGCTTGCGGTCTTTAAGCGGGAGGATGGATACGCAGTATTTT. Translated, it gives CASSLRSLSGRMDTQYF.

This clone has just a few counts. This chain joins TRBV3-1 (or the pseudogene TRBV3-2) and TRBJ2-7; TRBD2 aligns across 9 bases. CDR3 size: 16 residues. Germline CDR1 LGHDT, CDR2 YNNKEL (reference sequence). V shed 1 base, J shed 0 bases, and the junction held 4 bases outside the gene matches. The CDR3 here is CASSQASGESSYEQYF. CDR3 in DNA: TGTGCCAGCAGCCAAGCTAGCGGGGAGAGCTCCTACGAGCAGTACTTC.

The V gene is TRBV7-9, the J gene TRBJ2-1, with D perhaps TRBD2 (6 bases). CDR1 is SEHNR and CDR2 is FQNEAQ in the germline V gene (reference sequence). This CDR3 contains 11 residues. V lost 4 bases and J lost 13, with 11 bases in between. In DNA, the CDR3 is TGTGCCAGCAGCTCACTAGCATTTCAGTTCTTC. Its translation is CASSSLAFQFF.

The chain links TRBV27 to TRBJ2-6; 7 bases match TRBD1. V dropped 3 bases and J dropped 2; count of bases not matched to a gene: 4. Germline V gene sequence: CDR1 MNHEY, CDR2 SMNVEV (reference sequence). This CDR3 spans 16 amino acids. CDR3 sequence: CASSFDDRAGANVLTF. CDR3 nucleotides: TGTGCCAGCAGTTTCGATGACAGGGCTGGGGCCAACGTCCTGACTTTC.

This clone was observed a single time. This chain joins TRBV5-1 and TRBJ1-4; no clear D. V lost 4 bases and J 2 bases, leaving 15 bases between the germline ends. The CDR3 covers 16 residues. The germline V gene encodes CDR1 SGHRS and CDR2 YFSETQ. In DNA form, the CDR3 reads TGCGCCAGCAGCACTGGGCCCCCAGGTACTAATGAAAAACTGTTTTTT. Encoded protein: CASSTGPPGTNEKLFF. Complete variable domain (other parts from reference TRBV5-1 and TRBJ1-4): KAGVTQTPRYLIKTRGQQVTLSCSPISGHRSVSWYQQTPGQGLQFLFEYFSETQRNKGNFPGRFSGRQFSNSRSEMNVSTLELGDSALYLCASSTGPPGTNEKLFFGSGTQLSVL.

This clone was counted between two and nine times. Other nucleotide sequences from this sample produce the same CDR3. The V gene is TRBV9, the J gene TRBJ2-5; 8 bases fit TRBD2. The CDR3 length is 15 residues. V was clipped by 10 bases and J by 4 bases; unmatched bases: 15. CDR1 is SGDLS and CDR2 is YYNGEE in the germline V gene. Here the CDR3 reads CARRAGGGGGETQYF. The CDR3, as DNA: TGTGCCCGCCGCGCGGGGGGCGGGGGAGGAGAGACCCAGTACTTC.

The table lists this clone with a count of one. The V and J genes are TRBV27 and TRBJ2-7; TRBD2 agrees at 13 bases. This CDR3 is built from 16 residues. CDR1 and CDR2 (germline): MNHEY, SMNVEV (reference sequence). V gave up 2 bases and J gave up 3 bases; unmatched junction bases: 4. CDR3 sequence: CASSLTSGGGHYEQYF. Here the CDR3 DNA reads TGTGCCAGCAGTTTAACTAGCGGGGGGGGACACTACGAGCAGTACTTC.

The chain recombines TRBV6-5 with TRBJ1-1, with D possibly matching TRBD1 (6 bases). Looked up from germline, CDR1 is MNHEY and CDR2 is SVGAGI. V lost 8 bases to trimming and J lost 5 bases, with 15 bases between them. The CDR3 length is 13 residues. CDR3 region: CASALGAGTEAFF. DNA of the CDR3: TGTGCCAGCGCTCTGGGGGCGGGGACTGAAGCTTTCTTT.

V is TRBV5-1 and J is TRBJ1-3; 9 nucleotides match TRBD1. This CDR3 is 17 amino acids long. V gave up 4 bases and J gave up 0 bases; unmatched junction bases: 8. Germline CDR1 SGHRS, CDR2 YFSETQ. CDR3 residues: CASSLDPGQGSGNTIYF. The DNA of the CDR3 is TGCGCCAGCAGCCTGGATCCGGGACAGGGCTCTGGAAACACCATATATTTT.

The V call is TRBV29-1, the J call TRBJ2-1, with 10 positions matching TRBD2. There are 19 residues in the CDR3. Trimming took 0 bases from V and 7 from J; bases not matched to a gene: 18. CDR1 is SQVTM, CDR2 ANQGSEA, per germline. CDR3 DNA sequence: TGCAGCGTTGAAGACCCCCGCGATGGAGCGGGGGGGCGTCGTAATGAGCAGTTCTTC. Its translation: CSVEDPRDGAGGRRNEQFF.